These T cell receptor beta chains were read from a single sample in a study of T cells after yellow fever vaccination. TCRdb re-called the 5' RACE reads through MiXCR, storing one row per CDR3 protein. The sample includes about 340,000 distinct CDR3 sequences, approximately 13% seen only once; the top ten take 2.5% to 3.5%. The source material was CD4+ T cells sorted from PBMCs, sampled 15 days after the yellow fever booster vaccination. These receptors all stem from a man between 18 and 35 years old who received the YFV17D yellow fever vaccine. Both conserved end residues are part of each CDR3. Only part of the rows carry a size: once, few, many, or a class if the clone is expanded.

CDR3 protein,V gene,J gene,clone size
CASSLVRMDSRLYSNQPQHF,TRBV11-2,TRBJ1-5,-
CASSPLGGSIMNTEAFF,TRBV18,TRBJ1-1,-
CASSWSGYQETQYF,TRBV5-1,TRBJ2-5,-
CASSPGQGRAPLHF,TRBV7-8,TRBJ1-6,-
CASSQFGPYNEQFF,TRBV7-2,TRBJ2-1,many
CASSLGQNLRYQETQYF,TRBV5-1,TRBJ2-5,-
CSATGGTGSNQPQHF,TRBV20-1,TRBJ1-5,few
CASSRGTGHLTGNTIYF,TRBV7-6,TRBJ1-3,few
CASSLVVDTQYF,TRBV6-6,TRBJ2-3,many
CASSLQPGLANEDTQYF,TRBV4-1,TRBJ2-3,-
CASSELSHTGSGANVLTF,TRBV25-1,TRBJ2-6,many
CASKTAGYSNQPQHF,TRBV6-6,TRBJ1-5,few
CASSQGTRSETQYF,TRBV4-1,TRBJ2-5,-
CSARVPGQEGYTF,TRBV20-1,TRBJ1-2,few
CASSPSVFNYGYTF,TRBV5-1,TRBJ1-2,few
CASSGRPPGSSGANVLTF,TRBV6-1,TRBJ2-6,-
CASSLGQHSNEQFF,TRBV5-1,TRBJ2-1,few
CSVFKSGGNTGELFF,TRBV29-1,TRBJ2-2,few
CASSYSRSGELFF,TRBV6-2/TRBV6-3,TRBJ2-2,few
CASSWGGQGPSSVFDQPQHF,TRBV6-2/TRBV6-3,TRBJ1-5,-